This T cell receptor (beta chain) was identified during a study of cytomegalovirus exposure and HLA in healthy donors. Study-wide results and caveats: Per published accounts, TCR beta sequences correctly predicted the HLA-A and HLA-B alleles of most subjects. Common viral pathogens (according to a later analysis) appeared linked to several of the most significant clusters.

Notes on this clone: The antigen remains undetermined.

Donors had nominal health at sampling but likely had unrecorded immune exposures. The study ran its PCR with 60 Vbeta and 13 Jbeta primers. Data came from immunoSEQ multiplex PCR; TCRdb stores just in-frame clones and leaves some out. This table has about 140,000 clones, approximately 77% appearing once. What was sequenced was PBMCs. This TCR was recovered from a woman aged 45-65 years in good health and CMV-seronegative.

The CDR3 protein is CSVNRVNTGELFF. The CDR3 DNA reads as TGCAGCGTGAACAGGGTGAACACCGGGGAGCTGTTTTTT. The rearrangement joins TRBV29-1 to TRBJ2-2, with D maybe TRBD1 (6 bases). This CDR3 spans 13 amino acids. Germline V gene lookup returns CDR1 SQVTM and CDR2 ANQGSEA. The V and J ends lost 6 bases and 1 base respectively, with 9 bases between them.